These 17 T cell receptor beta chains originate from one sample sequenced in a study of blood T cells in healthy people across ages. Sample-barcoded 5' priming and a J-beta primer mix drove a second PCR of roughly 6 to 12 cycles. Each CDR3 protein is one row after TCRdb ran MiXCR on the 5' RACE reads. The sample yields around 700,000 distinct CDR3 sequences, approximately 25% seen once. These data also featured in a second study, about T cells of mothers and their children.

Sequencing used blood. These receptors were taken from a boy between 10 and 17 years old in good health.

The chain joins TRBV10-3 to TRBJ2-7, with D possibly being TRBD1 (6 bases). The V gene's germline CDR1 is ENHRY and CDR2 SYGVKD. The CDR3 runs 13 residues. Between the trimmed V and J ends, which lost 2 bases and 5 bases, there was a span of 10 bases. CDR3 in amino acids: CAISERGTHEQYF. In DNA, the CDR3 is TGTGCCATCAGTGAGAGGGGGACCCACGAGCAGTACTTC.

V gene TRBV20-1 combines with J gene TRBJ2-7; 9 bases agree with TRBD1. The CDR3 runs 15 residues. Germline CDR1 reads DFQATT; CDR2 reads SNEGSKA (reference sequence). V gave up 8 bases and J gave up 5 bases; unmatched junction bases: 16. The CDR3 reads CSTSTGTGISDEQYF. The CDR3 coding sequence is TGCAGTACCTCGACCGGGACAGGGATTTCGGACGAGCAGTACTTC.

Comments on this clonotype: A much larger clone differs from this one at a single base, so this may be a read error. This sequence joins TRBV6-6 and TRBJ2-7; D is uncertain. Germline values: CDR1 MNHNY, CDR2 SVGAGI (reference sequence). CDR3 length: 11 residues. V was trimmed by 6 bases and J by 3 bases, leaving 6 bases between them. CDR3 sequence reads: CASRYLYEQYF. CDR3 DNA: TGTGCCAGCAGATACCTCTACGAGCAGTACTTC.

The chain links TRBV12-3 or TRBV12-4 to TRBJ2-5, with D possibly TRBD2 on 6 matching bases. V gave up 2 bases and J gave up 5 bases, with 12 bases separating them. The CDR3 has 14 amino acids. CDR3 amino acids: CASSLQAGGETQYF. The CDR3 region has the DNA TGTGCCAGCAGTTTACAGGCCGGAGGGGAGACCCAGTACTTC.

There are a few counts of this clonotype. This chain connects TRBV7-9 to TRBJ1-4; 9 nucleotides line up with TRBD1. CDR1 and CDR2 from the germline V gene are SEHNR and FQNEAQ (reference sequence). The CDR3 runs 16 residues. Losses at the gene ends were 5 bases for V and 7 bases for J; bases not matched to a gene: 11. Written as DNA, the CDR3 is TGTGCCAGCAGCCAAGGGGCGACAGGGGGAACTGAAAAACTGTTTTTT. Translated: CASSQGATGGTEKLFF.

The rearrangement joins TRBV3-1 to TRBJ2-4; D may correspond to TRBD1 or TRBD2 (5 bases each). CDR3 length: 13 amino acids. Germline V gene sequence: CDR1 LGHDT, CDR2 YNNKEL (reference sequence). V gave up 8 bases and J gave up 6 bases, with 14 bases separating them. The CDR3 bases are TGTGCCAGCTCTGAGGGGTTGATAAACATTCAGTACTTC. It is translated as CASSEGLINIQYF.

The V gene is TRBV7-9, the J gene TRBJ2-2; 7 bases align to TRBD1. CDR1 is SEHNR, CDR2 FQNEAQ, per germline (reference sequence). CDR3 length: 15 amino acids. With 5 bases clipped from V and 5 bases from J, the junction kept 8 bases outside the gene matches. The CDR3 loop is CASSPHGRGTGELFF. The CDR3 DNA follows: TGTGCCAGCAGCCCCCATGGCAGGGGGACCGGGGAGCTGTTTTTT. The full variable domain, rest sourced from reference TRBV7-9 and TRBJ2-2, is DTGVSQNPRHKITKRGQNVTFRCDPISEHNRLYWYRQTLGQGPEFLTYFQNEAQLEKSRLLSDRFSAERPKGSFSTLEIQRTEQGDSAMYLCASSPHGRGTGELFFGEGSRLTVL.

The V and J genes are TRBV5-1 and TRBJ2-7, with a possible D match to TRBD1 (5 bases). The CDR3 consists of 15 residues. Germline CDR1 and CDR2: SGHRS and YFSETQ. V lost 0 bases, J lost 1 base, and 11 bases lay in between. CDR3 in DNA: TGCGCCAGCAGCTTGGTAGGGGATTCTTCCTACGAGCAGTACTTC. Amino acids: CASSLVGDSSYEQYF.

To note about this clonotype: At one boundary the junction diverges from the germline segment, which might be a read error. This chain connects TRBV5-4 to TRBJ2-2, with 7 bases matching TRBD2. The CDR3 is made up of 16 amino acids. Germline-derived CDR1 and CDR2 are SGHNT and YYREEE (reference sequence). The CDR3 here is CASSPDGTKNTGEPFF. The CDR3 DNA is TGTGCCAGCAGCCCTGACGGGACTAAGAACACCGGGGAGCCGTTTTTT.

The V and J genes are TRBV7-2 and TRBJ2-3; TRBD2 is a possible D gene (6 bases). Trimming left V 6 bases short and J 1 base short, with 14 bases between. From germline, CDR1 is SGHTA and CDR2 FQGNSA. The CDR3 covers 15 residues. CDR3 loop: CASRTGGEGTDTQYF. CDR3 in DNA: TGTGCCAGCAGGACGGGCGGGGAGGGCACAGATACGCAGTATTTT.

The gene calls are TRBV3-1 and TRBJ1-1; 7 bases fit TRBD1. Germline values: CDR1 LGHDT, CDR2 YNNKEL (reference sequence). V shed 3 bases and J 10 bases; nucleotides not matched to a gene: 11. This CDR3 region has 14 residues. CDR3 nucleotides: TGTGCCAGCAGCCAGCGAACAGGGGAAGGCCTAGCTTTCTTT. Translated: CASSQRTGEGLAFF.

The V call is TRBV4-3, the J call TRBJ2-3, with 12 bases matching TRBD2. V was clipped by 1 base and J by 4 bases; unmatched bases: 9. This CDR3 has 18 amino acids. Germline assignment: CDR1 LGHNA and CDR2 YSLEER. CDR3 region: CASSQVSASGGAADTQYF. The CDR3 nucleotides are TGCGCCAGCAGCCAAGTCTCCGCTAGCGGGGGGGCCGCAGATACGCAGTATTTT.

The chain's CDR3 is CATLQGLNTEAFF. DNA for the CDR3: TGTGCCACTCTCCAGGGATTGAACACTGAAGCTTTCTTT. V gene TRBV10-3 combines with J gene TRBJ1-1, with D possibly TRBD1 on 5 matching bases. This CDR3 contains 13 residues. Deletions cut 10 bases from V and 0 bases from J, with 12 bases between. CDR1 ENHRY and CDR2 SYGVKD come from the germline V gene.

This clonotype appeared a few times. The chain uses TRBV7-2 and TRBJ1-1; D perhaps matches TRBD1 (6 bases). The V end was cut by 5 bases, the J end by 4 bases, with 14 bases between. Germline assignment: CDR1 SGHTA and CDR2 FQGNSA. The CDR3 length is 14 residues. The CDR3 protein is CASSRGGSGTEAFF. DNA for the CDR3: TGTGCCAGCAGCAGAGGGGGGTCTGGCACTGAAGCTTTCTTT.

This chain links TRBV9 with TRBJ2-7; possible D gene TRBD2, 6 bases. Trimming left V 4 bases short and J 0 bases short, with 14 bases between. The CDR3 length is 15 residues. CDR1 is SGDLS, CDR2 YYNGEE, per germline. The CDR3 protein is CASSWGGDPSYEQYF. The DNA of the CDR3 is TGTGCCAGCAGCTGGGGAGGCGACCCCTCCTACGAGCAGTACTTC.

This clonotype was counted only a few times. The chain combines TRBV20-1 with TRBJ1-2; D perhaps matches TRBD1 (6 bases). Trimming pared 5 bases from V and 8 bases from J, leaving 18 bases between. Germline CDR1 DFQATT, CDR2 SNEGSKA (reference sequence). This CDR3 spans 13 amino acids. CDR3 sequence reads: CSAGTGGLAGYTF. The CDR3 nucleotides are TGCAGTGCTGGAACCGGGGGGCTGGCAGGCTACACCTTC.

This clonotype was picked up a small number of times. V is TRBV7-2 and J is TRBJ2-7; D gene unclear. Looked up from germline, CDR1 is SGHTA and CDR2 is FQGNSA. V shed 1 base and J shed 3 bases, with 4 bases lying between them. This CDR3 region has 12 residues. The CDR3 nucleotides are TGTGCCAGCAGCTTAGACCACTACGAGCAGTACTTC. Translated: CASSLDHYEQYF.